The 22 T cell receptor beta chains listed next were all sequenced from one sample in a study of T cell responses to AZD1222 COVID-19 vaccine. TCRdb keeps only in-frame clones here, not all; method: immunoSEQ multiplex PCR. Here the sample spans around 100,000 clones, approximately 87% being singletons. The input for sequencing was peripheral blood, taken on day 0 of AZD1222 vaccination. The receptor set was obtained from an adult in good health.

In DNA form, the CDR3 reads TGTGCCTGGAGGAGGGGAAGGGCTTCCTCTGGGGCCAACGTCCTGACTTTC. Its translation is CAWRRGRASSGANVLTF. V gene TRBV30 combines with J gene TRBJ2-6; D tentatively fits TRBD1 or TRBD2 (5 bases each). Germline-derived CDR1 and CDR2 are GTSNPN and SVGIG (reference sequence). Trimming removed 3 bases from V and 0 bases from J, with 15 bases in between. This CDR3 has 17 residues.

The chain links TRBV2 to TRBJ1-3; possible D gene TRBD1, 5 bases. Germline values: CDR1 SNHLY, CDR2 FYNNEI. V gave up 0 bases and J gave up 0 bases, with 15 bases separating them. This CDR3 spans 18 amino acids. The CDR3 is CASSEAKSGPVSGNTIYF. CDR3 bases: TGTGCCAGCAGTGAAGCGAAATCAGGGCCCGTCTCTGGAAACACCATATATTTT.

CDR3 sequence (DNA): TGTGCCAGCAGCTCATTTGGGGTTAATGAAAAACTGTTTTTT. Amino acids: CASSSFGVNEKLFF. This rearrangement joins TRBV13 to TRBJ1-4; no reliable D call. CDR1 and CDR2 from the germline V gene are PRHDT and FYEKMQ (reference sequence). The CDR3 is made up of 14 amino acids. V lost 4 bases and J lost 4, with 10 bases in between.

The CDR3 here is CASSLGTDLSTDTQYF. CDR3 DNA: TGCGCCAGCAGCCTGGGGACGGACCTTAGCACAGATACGCAGTATTTT. The rearrangement uses TRBV5-1 and TRBJ2-3, with D perhaps assigned TRBD1 or TRBD2 (5 bases each). The CDR3 has 16 amino acids. Germline V gene data show CDR1 as SGHRS and CDR2 as YFSETQ. The V and J ends lost 4 bases and 0 bases respectively, with 15 bases between them.

The chain links TRBV7-2 to TRBJ2-5, with 8 bases fitting TRBD2. V dropped 10 bases and J dropped 3; count of bases not matched to a gene: 10. The CDR3 consists of 14 residues. Per the germline V gene, CDR1 is SGHTA and CDR2 is FQGNSA. For the CDR3, the DNA is TGTGCCACCCAAACGAGCGGGGGTAAAGAGACCCAGTACTTC. This translates into CATQTSGGKETQYF.

V usage is TRBV27 and J usage is TRBJ2-6, with 8 nucleotides matching TRBD1. This CDR3 contains 16 residues. Losses at the gene ends were 5 bases for V and 2 bases for J; bases not matched to a gene: 5. The germline CDR1 and CDR2 sequences are MNHEY and SMNVEV (reference sequence). CDR3 sequence reads: CASSIHRGAGANVLTF. Here the CDR3 DNA reads TGTGCCAGCAGTATCCACAGGGGGGCTGGGGCCAACGTCCTGACTTTC.

V gene TRBV7-2 combines with J gene TRBJ2-7; unclear D gene. The V end lost 5 bases, the J end lost 2 bases, and 13 bases lay between the germline ends. This CDR3 spans 14 amino acids. Germline assignment: CDR1 SGHTA and CDR2 FQGNSA. CDR3 sequence: CASSTRRPTYEQYF. As DNA, the CDR3 is TGTGCCAGCAGCACTCGACGGCCAACCTACGAGCAGTACTTC.

V is TRBV29-1 and J is TRBJ2-5; the D gene is possibly TRBD2 (5 bases). The CDR3 consists of 12 residues. V was clipped by 8 bases and J by 7 bases, with 17 bases between them. Germline V gene sequence: CDR1 SQVTM, CDR2 ANQGSEA. The CDR3 DNA reads TGCAGCTCGCGGGCGGGTTTGGGGACCCAGTACTTC. Protein product: CSSRAGLGTQYF.

This clone was picked up one time. V and J are TRBV19 and TRBJ1-6; 8 bases are shared with TRBD1. V was clipped by 5 bases and J by 4 bases; unmatched bases: 10. CDR1 and CDR2 from the germline V gene are LNHDA and SQIVND (reference sequence). This CDR3 spans 17 amino acids. The CDR3 loop reads CASSPIVGQGYNSPLHF. For the CDR3, the DNA is TGTGCCAGTAGTCCGATAGTTGGACAGGGATATAATTCACCCCTCCACTTT. Filled out from reference TRBV19 and TRBJ1-6, the complete variable domain reads DGGITQSPKYLFRKEGQNVTLSCEQNLNHDAMYWYRQDPGQGLRLIYYSQIVNDFQKGDIAEGYSVSREKKESFPLTVTSAQKNPTAFYLCASSPIVGQGYNSPLHFGNGTRLTVT.

The rearrangement links TRBV27 to TRBJ1-5; unclear D gene. The CDR3 contains 14 residues. Trimming cost V 1 base and J 3 bases, with 7 bases left between them. Germline V gene data show CDR1 as MNHEY and CDR2 as SMNVEV (reference sequence). The CDR3 DNA reads TGTGCCAGCAGTTTATTTCAGTTCAATCAGCCCCAGCATTTT. This encodes CASSLFQFNQPQHF.

The sample holds one count of this clone. The chain uses TRBV7-9 and TRBJ1-1; TRBD1 matches 9 bases. CDR1 is SEHNR and CDR2 is FQNEAQ in the germline V gene (reference sequence). The CDR3 has 17 amino acids. Trimming took 5 bases from V and 5 from J; bases not matched to a gene: 15. The chain's CDR3 is CASSPTGTGKFRTEAFF. For the CDR3, the DNA is TGTGCCAGCAGCCCGACCGGGACAGGGAAGTTTAGAACTGAAGCTTTCTTT.

J is TRBJ1-3 and V is TRBV5-1; D gene ambiguous. The CDR3 is 15 amino acids. CDR1 and CDR2 from the germline V gene are SGHRS and YFSETQ. V dropped 0 bases and J dropped 2 bases, with 9 bases sitting between them. Written as DNA, the CDR3 is TGCGCCAGCAGCTTGGTTTCCGGGACTGGAAACACCATATATTTT. It translates to CASSLVSGTGNTIYF.

The chain carries TRBV10-3 and TRBJ1-1; possibly TRBD1 for D (5 bases). The germline V gene has CDR1 ENHRY and CDR2 SYGVKD. Trimming pared 6 bases from V and 1 base from J, leaving 12 bases between. The CDR3 loop spans 14 amino acids. CDR3 sequence reads: CAIRTGTENTEAFF. In DNA form, the CDR3 reads TGTGCCATCAGGACCGGGACCGAGAACACTGAAGCTTTCTTT.

The V gene is TRBV12-3 or TRBV12-4, the J gene TRBJ1-2; D not certain. V lost 3 bases to trimming and J lost 6 bases, with 11 bases between them. CDR3 length: 13 residues. CDR3 sequence reads: CASSFEGIDGYTF. The CDR3 DNA sequence: TGTGCCAGCAGTTTCGAGGGTATCGATGGCTACACCTTC.

This clone was counted between two and nine times. The chain carries TRBV4-3 and TRBJ2-4; 11 bases agree with TRBD1. J was trimmed by 5 bases and V by 1 base; bases with no gene match: 7. The CDR3 covers 17 residues. In germline, CDR1 is LGHNA, CDR2 YSLEER. The CDR3 protein is CASSQVHRGQGENIQYF. The DNA for the CDR3 is TGCGCCAGCAGCCAAGTACACCGGGGACAGGGGGAAAACATTCAGTACTTC.

The chain has TRBV6-6 and TRBJ1-5; no reliable D call. Germline CDR1 and CDR2: MNHNY and SVGAGI (reference sequence). This CDR3 has 13 amino acids. V lost 8 bases, J lost 0 bases, and 8 bases lay in between. As DNA, the CDR3 is TGTGCCAGCGCGGACCTTAGCAATCAGCCCCAGCATTTT. This translates into CASADLSNQPQHF.

The rearrangement uses TRBV3-1 (or the pseudogene TRBV3-2) and TRBJ1-3; no clear D. Germline loops: CDR1 LGHDT, CDR2 YNNKEL (reference sequence). V was pared by 1 base and J by 0 bases, with 10 bases between. The CDR3 spans 16 residues. The CDR3 region is CASSQGGLISGNTIYF. CDR3 coding DNA: TGTGCCAGCAGCCAAGGCGGTCTAATCTCTGGAAACACCATATATTTT.

The V call is TRBV21-1, the J call TRBJ1-1. TRBV21-1 is tagged as a pseudogene. This CDR3 is built from 17 residues. The CDR3 loop is CASSKAQAANGGTEAFF. For the CDR3, the DNA is TGTGCCAGCAGCAAAGCTCAGGCCGCGAACGGGGGCACTGAAGCTTTCTTT.

For this clone: This CDR3 is also generated by other DNA sequences in the sample. The chain joins TRBV3-1 (or the pseudogene TRBV3-2) to TRBJ2-1, with TRBD2 as a possible D gene (5 bases). The germline CDR1 and CDR2 sequences are LGHDT and YNNKEL (reference sequence). This CDR3 is 15 amino acids long. V was clipped by 0 bases and J by 2 bases, with 8 bases between them. In DNA form, the CDR3 reads TGTGCCAGCAGCCAAGAGACCGGGGCCTACAATGAGCAGTTCTTC. It codes for CASSQETGAYNEQFF.

The CDR3 here is CASSQAGTRDYEQYF. CDR3 coding DNA: TGTGCCAGTAGCCAAGCTGGGACTAGGGACTACGAGCAGTACTTC. The gene calls are TRBV19 and TRBJ2-7; 8 positions agree with TRBD2. With V trimmed by 6 bases and J by 3 bases, 10 bases remained unmatched. The CDR3 has 15 residues. Germline CDR1 LNHDA, CDR2 SQIVND (reference sequence).

This clone was counted a single time. V usage is TRBV10-3 and J usage is TRBJ2-5, with D hard to call. The germline CDR1 and CDR2 sequences are ENHRY and SYGVKD. Between the trimmed V and J ends, which lost 3 bases and 1 base, there was a span of 0 bases. The CDR3 extends over 11 amino acids. Here the CDR3 DNA reads TGTGCCATCAGTGACCAAGAGACCCAGTACTTC. It encodes CAISDQETQYF.

V is TRBV2 and J is TRBJ1-3, with 7 nucleotides matching TRBD1. Germline trimming cut 5 bases from V and 1 base from J; bases unmatched to any gene: 5. The germline V gene has CDR1 SNHLY and CDR2 FYNNEI. This CDR3 is 15 amino acids long. The CDR3: CASSRTGASGNTIYF. CDR3 sequence (DNA): TGTGCCAGCAGTCGAACAGGGGCTTCTGGAAACACCATATATTTT.